A selection of T cell receptor beta chains follows, all from one sample in a study of blood T cell repertoires in COVID-19. Generated by immunoSEQ multiplex PCR, the TCRdb table keeps only in-frame clones and is missing some. The profile shows 300,000 to 400,000 clones, over 75% of them singletons. Source material: peripheral blood. The source of these receptors is a human donor in a cohort sampled during active COVID-19. The CDR3 runs from the conserved cysteine through the conserved F or W. Each record gives: J gene, CDR3 length, V gene, CDR3 protein.

>TRBJ1-1|11|TRBV28
CASGRVNEAFF
>TRBJ2-2|13|TRBV24-1
CATTDRVTGELFF
>TRBJ1-2|11|TRBV6-5
CAGSGRGGYTF
>TRBJ1-2|16|TRBV15
CATSRVKGQGDYGYTF
>TRBJ1-6|12|TRBV30
CAWTGGNSPLHF
>TRBJ1-1|13|TRBV3-1/TRBV3-2
CASSPGQLLSAFF
>TRBJ2-7|15|TRBV7-9
CASSPQGQGGYEQYF
>TRBJ2-7|15|TRBV15
CATSREATGAYEQYF
>TRBJ2-2|16|TRBV30
CAWIRGTVVATGELFF
>TRBJ2-3|18|TRBV4-2
CASSQESPAGERTDTQYF
>TRBJ2-7|14|TRBV9
CASSPWQSGHEQYF
>TRBJ2-7|13|TRBV20-1
CSASPGNSYEQYF
>TRBJ1-1|14|TRBV10-3
CAISESRDSTEAFF
>TRBJ2-7|12|TRBV7-3
CASSLGGDEQYF
>TRBJ1-5|16|TRBV30
CAWSGTGGHSNQPQHF
>TRBJ2-4|16|TRBV2
CASRLDSALAKNIQYF
>TRBJ1-2|11|TRBV20-1
CSARQGYGYTF
>TRBJ1-1|12|TRBV14
CASSQVRTEAFF
>TRBJ1-5|12|TRBV18
CASSPGGMAQHF